This T cell receptor beta chain was retrieved from a study of cytomegalovirus exposure and HLA in healthy donors. A multiplex PCR was run with 60 Vbeta primers and 13 Jbeta primers. Per the authors' pipeline: Per a later analysis, the number of unique TCR beta chains was approximately 80 million, of which 9 million to 14 million were shared. Profiling relied on immunoSEQ multiplex PCR, and the TCRdb table lists in-frame clones only, not all of them. The V and J calls and the clone size are those of that table, but D and trimming were determined from the DNA. The sample holds about 200,000 clones; roughly 80% are singletons and the top ten take around 15%. Study-level results: In a later analysis, TCR beta V- and J-gene trimming showed a link to a missense DCLRE1C variant.

The CDR3 contains 15 residues. CDR1 is SEHNR and CDR2 is FQNEAQ in the germline V gene (reference sequence). About this clone itself: The antigen is not known.

The clonotype originates from a man aged 35 to 55 in good health and CMV-seronegative. The J gene is TRBJ2-6, the V gene TRBV7-9, with D maybe TRBD2 (5 bases). The source material was PBMCs. The CDR3 nucleotides are TGTTCCGGGGTCGGACGGTATTCTGGGGCCAACGTCCTGACTTTC. Translating it yields CSGVGRYSGANVLTF.